This TCR beta chain was obtained from a study of blood T cell repertoires in COVID-19. V lost 4 bases and J lost 5, with 15 bases in between. Germline CDR1 SGHTS, CDR2 YDEGEE. This CDR3 contains 14 residues. Profiling relied on immunoSEQ multiplex PCR, and the TCRdb table lists in-frame clones only, not all of them. The sample includes under 40,000 clones, 80% to 90% of them seen just once. The rearrangement joins TRBV5-8 to TRBJ2-5; D may be TRBD2 (5 bases). Sequencing input: peripheral blood. The source of this sequence is a woman older than 75 with active or convalescent COVID-19. CDR3 bases: TGTGCCAGCAGCCCGGAGGCGCCTTGGGAGACCCAGTACTTC. Amino acid sequence: CASSPEAPWETQYF. The variable domain in full, with the rest retrieved from reference TRBV5-8 and TRBJ2-5, is EAGVTQSPTHLIKTRGQQATLRCSPISGHTSVYWYQQALGLGLQFLLWYDEGEERNRGNFPPRFSGRQFPNYSSELNVNALELEDSALYLCASSPEAPWETQYFGPGTRLLVL.